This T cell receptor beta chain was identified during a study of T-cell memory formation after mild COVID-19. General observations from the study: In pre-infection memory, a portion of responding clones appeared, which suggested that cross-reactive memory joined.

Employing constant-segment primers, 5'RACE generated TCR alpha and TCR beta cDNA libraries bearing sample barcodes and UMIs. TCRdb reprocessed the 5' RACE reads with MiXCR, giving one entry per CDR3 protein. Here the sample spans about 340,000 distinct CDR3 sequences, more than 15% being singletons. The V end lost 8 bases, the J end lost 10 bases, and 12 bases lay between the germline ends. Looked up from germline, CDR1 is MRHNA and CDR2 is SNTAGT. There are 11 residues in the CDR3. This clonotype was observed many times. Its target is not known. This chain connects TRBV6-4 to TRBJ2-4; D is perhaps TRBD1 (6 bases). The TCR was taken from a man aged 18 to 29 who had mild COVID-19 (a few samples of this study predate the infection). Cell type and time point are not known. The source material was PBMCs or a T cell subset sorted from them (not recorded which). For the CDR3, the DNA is TGTGCCAGCGTAGGGGGACGGATTCAGTACTTC. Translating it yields CASVGGRIQYF.